Sequencing of this T cell receptor (beta chain) was carried out in a study of vaccination and CD4 T cells after COVID-19 (dated by TCRdb to between 2021 and 2023). Regarding the study in general: Every convalescent patient had a positive nasal swab PCR test for SARS-CoV-2, with mild disease in roughly nine patients and severe disease in one. The convalescent cohort comprised six males and four females, including two Hispanic individuals, seven Caucasians, two Asians and one multiracial person. Two doses of either the Pfizer-BioNTech BNT162b2 vaccine (n=8) or the Moderna mRNA-1273 vaccine (n=2) were administered to participants. Post-COVID blood samples from convalescent patients were collected a median of around 100 days after diagnosis, with a range of roughly 30 to 161 days. Post-vaccine blood samples were collected a median of about 11 weeks after the second vaccine dose, ranging from 14 to 241 days. Culture stimuli were overlapping spike peptide pools from SARS-CoV-2 and from the common cold coronaviruses HCoV-NL63, HCoV-OC43 and HCoV-229E. Control cultures received a CEFX viral epitope pool as the positive control, an HIV-1 Nef peptide pool as the negative control, or no peptide. In under 13 COVID-19 convalescent patients and several infection-naive healthy vaccine recipients, researchers compared the spike-specific CD4+ TCR repertoire from before mRNA vaccination with the repertoire from after. On the study overall, not on this receptor specifically: In convalescent patients, a median approximately 86% of post-vaccine SARS-CoV-2-reactive clones were detected only after vaccination, suggesting vaccine-specific priming. Relatively few convalescent patients were included in the study, and early timepoints after natural infection were not analyzed. The median count of SARS-CoV-2-reactive clonotypes went up from 21 after infection to approximately 40 after vaccination, although the change was not significant. Of the vaccine-specific clones found in convalescent patients, nearly all (304 of 307) were mono-reactive for SARS-CoV-2 spike instead of being cross-reactive with common cold coronaviruses.

This sample's treatment or condition label indicates: roughly 10-day PBMC culture with coronavirus spike peptide pools or control peptides (ViraFEST assay). The study used the ViraFEST assay, which expanded antigen-specific T cells with peptide pools and then identified expanded clonotypes by TCR sequencing. The positive SARS-CoV-2 PCR tests of the convalescent patients were dated from March to December 2020, before the Alpha, Beta and Delta variants emerged in the United States. PBMCs were cultured at a few million per well in IMDM supplemented with around 5% human AB serum and 8.5 to 10 IU/ml IL-2, with 10 ug/ml peptide pools added. On days 3 and 7, half of the culture medium was replaced with fresh IL-2-containing medium. After 10 to 11 days of culture, CD4+ T cells were isolated by negative selection with the EasySep CD4+ T cell isolation kit. Ficoll-Paque Plus gradient centrifugation was used to isolate PBMCs from whole blood, and the isolated PBMCs were then either used fresh or cryopreserved at -140C. Culture conditions were generally each tested in triplicate wells.

A note on this clonotype: Its specific antigen is unknown. No per-base quality is available; no much larger clone lies one base away.

The CDR3 runs 15 amino acids, cysteine and phenylalanine included. This entry keeps only the CDR3 DNA: 45 bases, framed from base 1. Relative to germline, V is 6 bases shorter and J is 4 bases shorter, with 17 bases between their ends. From the germline V gene, CDR1 is SNHLY and CDR2 is FYNNEI. The receptor library was made with PCR. At the Johns Hopkins FTIC core, DNA from the cultured CD4+ T cells underwent TCR sequencing with the Oncomine TCR Beta short-read assay. The QIAamp micro DNA kit was used to extract genomic DNA from the cultured CD4+ T cells. Oncomine TCR Beta libraries made from cultured CD4+ T cells were pooled using unique dual indexes and sequenced on an Illumina iSeq 100. In the paper's pipeline: Non-productive sequences were removed, and CDR3s not starting with C, not ending with F or W, or shorter than 7 amino acids were discarded. The MANAFEST web application identified antigen-specific clonotypes by comparing peptide-stimulated wells against reference wells and other culture wells. For a clone to be called positive, the clone needed an FDR below 0.05, an odds ratio above 5, and a productive frequency above 0.1% in at least two of three replicate wells. Cross-reactive clonotypes were defined as significantly expanded in both SARS-CoV-2 spike wells and at least one common cold coronavirus spike condition. Similarity between CDR3 sequences was evaluated in R version 3.6.1 using Levenshtein distances (stringdist) and unrooted phylogenetic trees (ape). TCRdb reworked the public reads: Q25 trimming with fastp, MiXCR clone assembly, productive beta chains retained. For every CDR3 protein sequence, its rows merge into one entry that carries the most common genes and DNA. TCRdb's processing, not the authors' own work, is the source of the V and J calls. Here the sample has under 15,000 distinct CDR3 sequences; about 47% occur a single time. The ten top clones hold roughly a tenth of the sample.

The V gene is TRBV2 and the J gene is TRBJ2-3; a tentative D match to TRBD2 spans 6 bases. Input material: CD4+ T cells from blood, cultured in vitro. This TCR was recovered from a human donor who had recovered from COVID-19. The DNA sequence reads TGTGCCAGCAGGACCCAAAGCGGAGGGGCAGATACGCAGTATTTT. This gives the protein CASRTQSGGADTQYF.